This TCR beta chain was obtained from a study of Ad26.COV2.S vaccination and SARS-CoV-2 variants. Assay: immunoSEQ multiplex PCR; the TCRdb copy retains only in-frame clones and omits some. The sample shows around 450,000 clones, approximately 88% of them seen only once. The treatment was: approximately 18 received Ad26.COV2.S at low or high dose, single or two shots; roughly five received placebo; per-sample allocation not given. Vaccine and placebo recipients were sampled on day 63 after the first injection. Between the trimmed V and J ends, which lost 4 bases and 3 bases, there was a span of 15 bases. The CDR3 length is 16 residues. Germline V gene data show CDR1 as SGHAT and CDR2 as FQNNGV.

This clonotype was obtained from a person aged 18 to 59 who received the Ad26.COV2.S COVID-19 vaccine or a placebo. Sequencing was performed on peripheral blood, taken in a trial of Ad26.COV2.S vaccine versus placebo. This chain joins TRBV11-2 and TRBJ2-2; D is possibly TRBD2 (7 bases). The CDR3 loop is CASSSPLGGDTGELFF. As DNA, the CDR3 is TGTGCCAGCAGCTCACCCCTAGGGGGGGACACCGGGGAGCTGTTTTTT.